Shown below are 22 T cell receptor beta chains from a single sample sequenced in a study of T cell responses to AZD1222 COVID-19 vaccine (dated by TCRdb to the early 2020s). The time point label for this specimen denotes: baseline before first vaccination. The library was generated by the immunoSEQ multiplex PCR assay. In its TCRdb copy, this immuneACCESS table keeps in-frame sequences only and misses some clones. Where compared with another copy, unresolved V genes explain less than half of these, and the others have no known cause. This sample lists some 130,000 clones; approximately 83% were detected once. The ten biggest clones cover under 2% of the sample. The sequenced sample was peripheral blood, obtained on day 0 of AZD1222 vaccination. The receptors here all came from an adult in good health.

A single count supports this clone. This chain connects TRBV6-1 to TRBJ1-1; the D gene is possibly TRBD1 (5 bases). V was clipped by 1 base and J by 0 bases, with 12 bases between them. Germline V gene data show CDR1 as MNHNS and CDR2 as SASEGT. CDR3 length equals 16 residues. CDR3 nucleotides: TGTGCCAGCAGTGAAGTTGGGACTCTTATGAACACTGAAGCTTTCTTT. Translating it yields CASSEVGTLMNTEAFF.

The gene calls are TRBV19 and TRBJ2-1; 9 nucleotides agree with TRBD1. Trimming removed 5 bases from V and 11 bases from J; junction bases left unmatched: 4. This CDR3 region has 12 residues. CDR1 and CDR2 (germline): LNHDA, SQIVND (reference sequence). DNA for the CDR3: TGTGCCAGTAGTCTAGGACAGGGGAAGCAGTTCTTC. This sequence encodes CASSLGQGKQFF.

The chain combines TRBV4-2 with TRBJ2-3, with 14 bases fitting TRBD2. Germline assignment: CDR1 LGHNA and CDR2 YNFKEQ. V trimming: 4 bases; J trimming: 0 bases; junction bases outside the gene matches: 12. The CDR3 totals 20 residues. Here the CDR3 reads CASSPLTGTSGGSSTDTQYF. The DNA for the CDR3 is TGTGCCAGCAGCCCCCTAACCGGGACTAGCGGGGGTTCCAGCACAGATACGCAGTATTTT.

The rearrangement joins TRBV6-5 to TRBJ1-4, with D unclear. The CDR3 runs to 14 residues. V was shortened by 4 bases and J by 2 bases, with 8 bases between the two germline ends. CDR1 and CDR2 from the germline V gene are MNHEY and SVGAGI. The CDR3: CASSSSYTNEKLFF. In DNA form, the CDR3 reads TGTGCCAGCAGTTCCAGTTACACTAATGAAAAACTGTTTTTT.

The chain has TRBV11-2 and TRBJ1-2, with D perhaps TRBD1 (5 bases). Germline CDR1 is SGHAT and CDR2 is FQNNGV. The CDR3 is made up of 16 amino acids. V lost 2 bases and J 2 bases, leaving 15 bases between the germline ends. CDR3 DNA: TGTGCCAGCAGCTTATCATCGGCGGGACCGAACTATGGCTACACCTTC. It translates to CASSLSSAGPNYGYTF.

CDR3 in DNA: TGTGCCAGCAGCGGGACGGGACAGCACTACAATGAGCAGTTCTTC. Its protein product is CASSGTGQHYNEQFF. V and J are TRBV5-4 and TRBJ2-1, with TRBD1 identical over 7 bases. V gave up 4 bases and J gave up 3 bases; unmatched junction bases: 7. Germline CDR1 reads SGHNT; CDR2 reads YYREEE (reference sequence). The CDR3 is 15 residues long.

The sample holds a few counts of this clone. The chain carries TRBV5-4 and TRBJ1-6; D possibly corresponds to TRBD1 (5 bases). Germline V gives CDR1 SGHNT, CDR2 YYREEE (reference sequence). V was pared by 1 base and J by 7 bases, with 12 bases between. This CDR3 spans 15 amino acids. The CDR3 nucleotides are TGTGCCAGCAGCTTGATGGGGCAGGGAAATTCACCCCTCCACTTT. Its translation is CASSLMGQGNSPLHF.

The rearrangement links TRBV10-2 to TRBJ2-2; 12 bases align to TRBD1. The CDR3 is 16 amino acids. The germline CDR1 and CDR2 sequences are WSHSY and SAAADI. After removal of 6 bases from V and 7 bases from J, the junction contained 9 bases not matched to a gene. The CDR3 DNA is TGCGCCAGCAGATGGGGACAGGGGGCGCGGGACGGGGAGCTGTTTTTT. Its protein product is CASRWGQGARDGELFF.

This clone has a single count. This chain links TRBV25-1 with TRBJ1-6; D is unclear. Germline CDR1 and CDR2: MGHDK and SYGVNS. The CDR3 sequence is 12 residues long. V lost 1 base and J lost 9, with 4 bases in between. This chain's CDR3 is CASSESLSPLHF. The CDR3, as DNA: TGTGCCAGCAGTGAATCTCTTTCACCCCTCCACTTT.

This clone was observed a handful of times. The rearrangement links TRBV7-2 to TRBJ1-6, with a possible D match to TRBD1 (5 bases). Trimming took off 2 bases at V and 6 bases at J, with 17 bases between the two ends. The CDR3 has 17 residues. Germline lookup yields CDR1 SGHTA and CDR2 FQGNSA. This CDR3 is CASSLRPTESPNSPLHF. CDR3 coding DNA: TGTGCCAGCAGCTTACGACCGACAGAGAGCCCTAATTCACCCCTCCACTTT. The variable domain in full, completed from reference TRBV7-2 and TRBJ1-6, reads GAGVSQSPSNKVTEKGKDVELRCDPISGHTALYWYRQSLGQGLEFLIYFQGNSAPDKSGLPSDRFSAERTGGSVSTLTIQRTQQEDSAVYLCASSLRPTESPNSPLHFGNGTRLTVT.

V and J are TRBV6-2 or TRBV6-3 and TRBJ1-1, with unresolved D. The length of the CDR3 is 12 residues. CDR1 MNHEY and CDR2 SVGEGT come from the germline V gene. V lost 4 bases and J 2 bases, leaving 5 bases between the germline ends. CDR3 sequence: CASSLLNTEAFF. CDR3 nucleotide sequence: TGTGCCAGCAGTTTACTAAACACTGAAGCTTTCTTT.

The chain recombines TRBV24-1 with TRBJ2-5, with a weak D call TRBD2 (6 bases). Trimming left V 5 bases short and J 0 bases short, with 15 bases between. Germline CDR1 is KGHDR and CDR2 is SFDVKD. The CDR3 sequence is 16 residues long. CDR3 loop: CATSGGSGSYQETQYF. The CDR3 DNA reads TGTGCCACCAGTGGGGGTAGCGGTTCGTACCAAGAGACCCAGTACTTC.

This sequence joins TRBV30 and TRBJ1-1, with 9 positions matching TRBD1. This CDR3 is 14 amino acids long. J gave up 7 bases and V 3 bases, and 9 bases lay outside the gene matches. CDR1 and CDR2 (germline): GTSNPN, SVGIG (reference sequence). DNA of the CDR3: TGTGCCTGGAGGGGTTACAGGGGGCGCCTTGAAGCTTTCTTT. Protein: CAWRGYRGRLEAFF.

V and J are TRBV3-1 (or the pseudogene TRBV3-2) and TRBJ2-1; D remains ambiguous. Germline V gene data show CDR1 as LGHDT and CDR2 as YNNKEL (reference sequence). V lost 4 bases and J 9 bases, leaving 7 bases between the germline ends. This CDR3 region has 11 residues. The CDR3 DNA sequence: TGTGCCAGCAGCCCAGGTTTTGAGCAGTTCTTC. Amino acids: CASSPGFEQFF.

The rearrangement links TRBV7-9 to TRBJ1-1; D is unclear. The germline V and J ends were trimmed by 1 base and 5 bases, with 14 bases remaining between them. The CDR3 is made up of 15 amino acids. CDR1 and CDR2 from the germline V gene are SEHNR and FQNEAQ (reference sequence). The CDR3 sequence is CASSLVRVSVTEAFF. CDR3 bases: TGTGCCAGCAGCTTAGTTAGGGTTTCGGTAACTGAAGCTTTCTTT. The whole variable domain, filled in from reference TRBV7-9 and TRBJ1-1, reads DTGVSQNPRHKITKRGQNVTFRCDPISEHNRLYWYRQTLGQGPEFLTYFQNEAQLEKSRLLSDRFSAERPKGSFSTLEIQRTEQGDSAMYLCASSLVRVSVTEAFFGQGTRLTVV.

CDR3 bases: TGTGCCTGGAGTCGGGTCAATGAGCAGTTCTTC. It codes for CAWSRVNEQFF. J is TRBJ2-1 and V is TRBV30; D not certain. CDR1 GTSNPN and CDR2 SVGIG come from the germline V gene (reference sequence). Trimming removed 2 bases at V and 6 bases at J, with 5 bases between. The CDR3 runs to 11 residues.

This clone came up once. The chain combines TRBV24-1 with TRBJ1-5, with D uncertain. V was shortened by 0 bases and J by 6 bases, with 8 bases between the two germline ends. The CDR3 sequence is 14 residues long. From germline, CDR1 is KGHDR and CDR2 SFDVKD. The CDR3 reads CATSDLFGSQPQHF. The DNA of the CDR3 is TGTGCCACCAGTGATTTGTTCGGATCTCAGCCCCAGCATTTT.

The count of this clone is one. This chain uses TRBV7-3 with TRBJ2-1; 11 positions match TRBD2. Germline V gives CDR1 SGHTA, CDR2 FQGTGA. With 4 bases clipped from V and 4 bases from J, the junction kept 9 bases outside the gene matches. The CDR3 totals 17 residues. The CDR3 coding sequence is TGTGCCAGCAGCTCCCAGCCGGGACTAGCGGTATACAATGAGCAGTTCTTC. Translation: CASSSQPGLAVYNEQFF. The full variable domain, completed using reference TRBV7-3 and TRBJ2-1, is GAGVSQTPSNKVTEKGKYVELRCDPISGHTALYWYRQSLGQGPEFLIYFQGTGAADDSGLPNDRFFAVRPEGSVSTLKIQRTERGDSAVYLCASSSQPGLAVYNEQFFGPGTRLTVL.

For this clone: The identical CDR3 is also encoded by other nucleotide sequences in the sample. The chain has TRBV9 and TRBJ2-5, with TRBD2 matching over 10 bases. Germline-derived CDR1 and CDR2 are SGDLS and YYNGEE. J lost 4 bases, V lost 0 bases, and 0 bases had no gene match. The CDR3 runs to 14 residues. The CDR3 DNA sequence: TGTGCCAGCAGCGTAGTAGCGGGAGGAGAGACCCAGTACTTC. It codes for CASSVVAGGETQYF.

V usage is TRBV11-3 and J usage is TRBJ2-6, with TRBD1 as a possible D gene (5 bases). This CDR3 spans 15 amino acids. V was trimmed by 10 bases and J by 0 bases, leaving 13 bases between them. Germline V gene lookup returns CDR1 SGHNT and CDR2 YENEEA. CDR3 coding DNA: TGTGCCACCCGGACACTAAGCTCTGGGGCCAACGTCCTGACTTTC. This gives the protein CATRTLSSGANVLTF.

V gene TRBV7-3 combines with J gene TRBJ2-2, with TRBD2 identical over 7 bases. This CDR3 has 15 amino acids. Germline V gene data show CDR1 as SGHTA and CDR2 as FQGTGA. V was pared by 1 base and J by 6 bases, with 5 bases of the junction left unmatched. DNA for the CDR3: TGTGCCAGCAGCTTAATAAGCGGGGTCGCCGGGGAGCTGTTTTTT. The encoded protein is CASSLISGVAGELFF.

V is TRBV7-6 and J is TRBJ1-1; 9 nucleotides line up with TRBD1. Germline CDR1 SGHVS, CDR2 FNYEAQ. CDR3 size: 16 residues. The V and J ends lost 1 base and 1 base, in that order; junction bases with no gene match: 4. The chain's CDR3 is CASSLGTGVSNTEAFF. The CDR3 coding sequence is TGTGCCAGCAGCTTAGGGACAGGGGTTTCGAACACTGAAGCTTTCTTT.